A single sample gave rise to the 7 T cell receptor beta chains below, sequenced in a study of shared clonotypes between healthy human individuals. Sequencing used immunoSEQ multiplex PCR; TCRdb keeps in-frame clones, though not all of them. This sample has 520,000 or so clones, with 79% found just once. The material sequenced was PBMCs. These receptors all come from a woman in her thirties or forties in good health. Some clones in this sample may be carry-over from other donors' samples.

The rearrangement joins TRBV7-3 to TRBJ2-2, with 9 bases aligning to TRBD1. Trimming cost V 5 bases and J 1 base; bases outside gene matches: 2. CDR3 length: 15 amino acids. The germline V gene has CDR1 SGHTA and CDR2 FQGTGA. The CDR3 nucleotides are TGTGCCAGCAGCAAGGGACAGGGGAACACCGGGGAGCTGTTTTTT. It codes for CASSKGQGNTGELFF.

This sequence joins TRBV5-1 and TRBJ2-7; 10 bases line up with TRBD1. This CDR3 spans 16 amino acids. Germline V gene lookup returns CDR1 SGHRS and CDR2 YFSETQ. V dropped 3 bases and J dropped 1; count of bases not matched to a gene: 7. CDR3 coding DNA: TGCGCCAGCAGCTCAACCCCGGGACAGGGGTCCTACGAGCAGTACTTC. It yields the protein CASSSTPGQGSYEQYF.

The chain links TRBV5-1 to TRBJ1-6; 7 bases map to TRBD1. The CDR3 has 16 residues. CDR1 and CDR2 from the germline V gene are SGHRS and YFSETQ. The junction had 13 bases not matched to a gene; V was cut back by 4 bases and J by 9 bases. The CDR3 is CASSLSGPDRLSPLHF. DNA of the CDR3: TGCGCCAGCAGCCTGTCGGGCCCGGACAGGCTTTCACCCCTCCACTTT.

The chain couples TRBV27 to TRBJ1-1; D not certain. The CDR3 loop spans 14 amino acids. With 3 bases removed from V and 1 base from J, the gap between germline ends came to 9 bases. Germline loops: CDR1 MNHEY, CDR2 SMNVEV (reference sequence). Here the CDR3 DNA reads TGTGCCAGCAGTTTTTTTTCTTCGAACACTGAAGCTTTCTTT. Amino acids: CASSFFSSNTEAFF.

The rearrangement links TRBV19 to TRBJ2-2; 7 bases are shared with TRBD2. Germline-derived CDR1 and CDR2 are LNHDA and SQIVND (reference sequence). The CDR3 consists of 15 residues. Germline trimming cut 5 bases from V and 0 bases from J; bases unmatched to any gene: 3. The DNA of the CDR3 is TGTGCCAGTAGTCCTGGGGGGGCGAACACCGGGGAGCTGTTTTTT. Amino acid sequence: CASSPGGANTGELFF.

The chain recombines TRBV5-6 with TRBJ1-1, with D unclear. The CDR3 runs to 19 residues. The germline V gene has CDR1 SGHDT and CDR2 YYEEEE. V lost 2 bases, J lost 2 bases, and 25 bases lay in between. CDR3 sequence: CASSFSRGMAITFNTEAFF. CDR3 DNA: TGTGCCAGCAGCTTTTCTCGTGGGATGGCGATTACCTTTAACACTGAAGCTTTCTTT.

This rearrangement joins TRBV5-8 to TRBJ2-3; TRBD1 is a possible D gene (6 bases). Germline CDR1 reads SGHTS; CDR2 reads YDEGEE. Trimming stripped 0 bases from V and 0 bases from J, with 8 bases between. This CDR3 has 15 residues. The CDR3 DNA follows: TGTGCCAGCAGCTTGGCAGGGGTTAGCACAGATACGCAGTATTTT. Translated, it gives CASSLAGVSTDTQYF.